The present T cell receptor (beta chain) was sequenced within a study of blood T cell repertoires in COVID-19. Study summary: Samples representing acute and convalescent COVID-19 were sourced from the United States, Italy and Spain.

Per the original data handling: For nucleated cells, counts were estimated from reference gene primer amplification. TCRdb keeps only in-frame clones here, not all; method: immunoSEQ multiplex PCR. V, J and clone size derive from that table, while D and trimming were established from the DNA sequence. The table records 130,000 to 150,000 clones, around 87% of them present only once. V gave up 1 base and J gave up 1 base; unmatched junction bases: 3. The CDR3 sequence is 15 residues long. Per the germline V gene, CDR1 is SGHTA and CDR2 is FQGNSA. This TCR derives from a middle-aged woman with acute or convalescent COVID-19. V is TRBV7-2 and J is TRBJ1-2; 7 bases align to TRBD1. Specimen: peripheral blood. As DNA, the CDR3 is TGTGCCAGCAGCTTAGTCCCAGGGGGTAACTATGGCTACACCTTC. This sequence encodes CASSLVPGGNYGYTF.